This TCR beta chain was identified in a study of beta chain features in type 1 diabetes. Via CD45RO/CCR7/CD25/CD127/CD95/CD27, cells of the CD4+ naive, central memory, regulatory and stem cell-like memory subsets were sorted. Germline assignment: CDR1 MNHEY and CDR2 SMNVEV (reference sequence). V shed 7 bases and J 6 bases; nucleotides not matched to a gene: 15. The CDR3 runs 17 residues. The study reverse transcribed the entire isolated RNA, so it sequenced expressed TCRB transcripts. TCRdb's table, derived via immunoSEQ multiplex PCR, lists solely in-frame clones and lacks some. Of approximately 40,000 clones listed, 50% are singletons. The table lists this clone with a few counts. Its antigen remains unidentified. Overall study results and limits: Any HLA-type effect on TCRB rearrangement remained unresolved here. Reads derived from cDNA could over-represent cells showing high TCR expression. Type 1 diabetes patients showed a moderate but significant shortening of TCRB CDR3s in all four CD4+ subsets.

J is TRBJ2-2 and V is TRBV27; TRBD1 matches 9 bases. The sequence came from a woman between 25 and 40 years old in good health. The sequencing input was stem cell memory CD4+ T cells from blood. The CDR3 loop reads CASKTISGTGKAGELFF. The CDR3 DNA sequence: TGTGCCAGCAAAACAATATCCGGGACAGGGAAGGCCGGGGAGCTGTTTTTT.